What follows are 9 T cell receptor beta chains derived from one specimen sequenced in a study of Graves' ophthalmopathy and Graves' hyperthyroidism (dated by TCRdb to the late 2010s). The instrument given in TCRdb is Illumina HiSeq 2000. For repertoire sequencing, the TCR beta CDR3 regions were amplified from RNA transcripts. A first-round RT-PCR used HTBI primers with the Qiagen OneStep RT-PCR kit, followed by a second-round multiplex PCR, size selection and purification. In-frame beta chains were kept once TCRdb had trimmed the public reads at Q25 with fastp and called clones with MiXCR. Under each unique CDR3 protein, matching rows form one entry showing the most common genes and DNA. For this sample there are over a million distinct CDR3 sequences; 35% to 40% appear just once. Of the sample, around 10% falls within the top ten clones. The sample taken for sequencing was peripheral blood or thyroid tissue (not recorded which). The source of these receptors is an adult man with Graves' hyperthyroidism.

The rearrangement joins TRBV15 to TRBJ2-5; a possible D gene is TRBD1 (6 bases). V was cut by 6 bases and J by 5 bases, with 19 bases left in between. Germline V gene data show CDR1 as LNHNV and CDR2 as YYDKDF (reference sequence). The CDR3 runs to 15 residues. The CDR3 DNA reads TGTGCCACCAGACCGAGTTCAGGGGAGTCGGAGACCCAGTACTTC. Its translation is CATRPSSGESETQYF.

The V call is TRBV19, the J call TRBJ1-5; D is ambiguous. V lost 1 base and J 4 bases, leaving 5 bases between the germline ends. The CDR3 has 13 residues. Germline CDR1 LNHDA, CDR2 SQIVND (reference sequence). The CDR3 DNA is TGTGCCAGTAGTATAGCGCGTAATCAGCCCCAGCATTTT. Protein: CASSIARNQPQHF.

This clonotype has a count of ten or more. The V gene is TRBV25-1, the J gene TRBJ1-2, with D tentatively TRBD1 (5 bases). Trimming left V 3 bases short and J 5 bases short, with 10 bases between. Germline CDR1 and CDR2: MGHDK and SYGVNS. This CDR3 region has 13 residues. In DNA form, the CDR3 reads TGTGCCAGCAGTGATGAAACAGGATATGGCTACACCTTC. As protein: CASSDETGYGYTF.

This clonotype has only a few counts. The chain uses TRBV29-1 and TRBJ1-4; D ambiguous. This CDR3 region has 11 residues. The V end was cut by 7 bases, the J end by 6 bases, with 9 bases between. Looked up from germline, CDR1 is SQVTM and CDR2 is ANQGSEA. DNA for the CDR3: TGCAGCGGGAAGAAGGATGAAAAACTGTTTTTT. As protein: CSGKKDEKLFF.

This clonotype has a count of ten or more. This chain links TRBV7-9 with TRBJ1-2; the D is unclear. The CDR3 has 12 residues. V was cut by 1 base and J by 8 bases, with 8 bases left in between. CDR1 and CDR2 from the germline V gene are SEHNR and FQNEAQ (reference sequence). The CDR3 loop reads CASSLGRGGYTF. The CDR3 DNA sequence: TGTGCCAGCAGCTTAGGGCGTGGGGGCTACACCTTC.

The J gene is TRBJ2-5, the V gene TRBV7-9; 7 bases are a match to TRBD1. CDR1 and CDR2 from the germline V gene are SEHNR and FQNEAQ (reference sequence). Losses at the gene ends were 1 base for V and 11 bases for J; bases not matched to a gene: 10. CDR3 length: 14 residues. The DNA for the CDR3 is TGTGCCAGCAGCTTAGACAGGGGCGGTTACGTGCAGTACTTC. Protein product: CASSLDRGGYVQYF.

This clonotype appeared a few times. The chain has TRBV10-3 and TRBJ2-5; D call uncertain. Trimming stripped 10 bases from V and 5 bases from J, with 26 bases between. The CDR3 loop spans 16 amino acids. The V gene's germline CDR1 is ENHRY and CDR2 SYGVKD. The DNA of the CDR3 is TGTGCCAGCACCCGTTCTCGTTGGCAAAAAGACGAGACCCAGTACTTC. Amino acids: CASTRSRWQKDETQYF.

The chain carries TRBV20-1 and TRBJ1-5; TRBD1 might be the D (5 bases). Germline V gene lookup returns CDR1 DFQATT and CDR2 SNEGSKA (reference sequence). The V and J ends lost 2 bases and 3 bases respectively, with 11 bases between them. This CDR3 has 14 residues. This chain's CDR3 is CSARIGTVNQPQHF. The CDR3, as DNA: TGCAGTGCTAGAATAGGGACCGTCAATCAGCCCCAGCATTTT.

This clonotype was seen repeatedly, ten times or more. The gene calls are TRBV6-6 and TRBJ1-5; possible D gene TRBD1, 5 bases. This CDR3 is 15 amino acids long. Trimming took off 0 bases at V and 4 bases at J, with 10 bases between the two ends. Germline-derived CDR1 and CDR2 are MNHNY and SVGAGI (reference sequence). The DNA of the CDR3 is TGTGCCAGCAGTTACTCGTTCGGGGGAAATCAGCCCCAGCATTTT. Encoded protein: CASSYSFGGNQPQHF.